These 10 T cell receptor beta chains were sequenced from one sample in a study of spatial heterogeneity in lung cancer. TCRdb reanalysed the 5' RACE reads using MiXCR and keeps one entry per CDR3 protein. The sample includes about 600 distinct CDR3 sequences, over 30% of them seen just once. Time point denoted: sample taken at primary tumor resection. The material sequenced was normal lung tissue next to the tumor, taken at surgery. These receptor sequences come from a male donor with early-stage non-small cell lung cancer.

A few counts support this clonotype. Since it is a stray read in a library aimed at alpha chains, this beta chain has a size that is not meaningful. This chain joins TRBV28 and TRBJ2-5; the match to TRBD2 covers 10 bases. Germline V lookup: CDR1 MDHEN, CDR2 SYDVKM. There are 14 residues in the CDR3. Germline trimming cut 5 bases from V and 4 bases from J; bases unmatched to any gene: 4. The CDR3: CASSPLAGVETQYF. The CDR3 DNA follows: TGTGCCAGCAGTCCCCTAGCGGGAGTAGAGACCCAGTACTTC.

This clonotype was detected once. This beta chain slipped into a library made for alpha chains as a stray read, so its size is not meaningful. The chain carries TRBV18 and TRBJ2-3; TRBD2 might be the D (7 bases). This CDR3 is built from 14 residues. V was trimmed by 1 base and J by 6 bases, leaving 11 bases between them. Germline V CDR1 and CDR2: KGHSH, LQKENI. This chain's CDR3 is CASSPLGGPDTQYF. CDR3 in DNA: TGTGCCAGCTCACCACTGGGGGGGCCTGATACGCAGTATTTT.

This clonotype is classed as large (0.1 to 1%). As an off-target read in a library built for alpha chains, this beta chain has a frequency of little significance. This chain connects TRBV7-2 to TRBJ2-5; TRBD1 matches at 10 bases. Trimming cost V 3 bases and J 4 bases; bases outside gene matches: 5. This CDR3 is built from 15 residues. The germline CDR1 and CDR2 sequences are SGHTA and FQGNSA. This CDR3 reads CASSFDRGRIETQYF. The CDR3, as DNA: TGTGCCAGCAGCTTCGACAGGGGGCGCATAGAGACCCAGTACTTC.

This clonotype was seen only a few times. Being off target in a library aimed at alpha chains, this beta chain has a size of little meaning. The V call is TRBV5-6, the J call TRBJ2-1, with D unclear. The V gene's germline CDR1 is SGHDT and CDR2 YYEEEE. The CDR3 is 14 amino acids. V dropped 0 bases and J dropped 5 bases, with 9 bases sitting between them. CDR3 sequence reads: CASSLERPDNEQFF. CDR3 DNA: TGTGCCAGCAGCTTGGAACGGCCCGACAATGAGCAGTTCTTC.

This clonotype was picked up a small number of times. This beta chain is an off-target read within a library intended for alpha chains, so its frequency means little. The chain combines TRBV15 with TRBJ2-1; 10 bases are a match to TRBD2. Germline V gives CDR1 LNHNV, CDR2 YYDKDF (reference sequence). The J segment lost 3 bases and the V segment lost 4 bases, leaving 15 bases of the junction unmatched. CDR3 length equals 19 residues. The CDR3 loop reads CATSIGRPLAGVFYNEQFF. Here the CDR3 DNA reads TGTGCCACCAGCATCGGCAGACCTCTAGCGGGGGTTTTCTACAATGAGCAGTTCTTC.

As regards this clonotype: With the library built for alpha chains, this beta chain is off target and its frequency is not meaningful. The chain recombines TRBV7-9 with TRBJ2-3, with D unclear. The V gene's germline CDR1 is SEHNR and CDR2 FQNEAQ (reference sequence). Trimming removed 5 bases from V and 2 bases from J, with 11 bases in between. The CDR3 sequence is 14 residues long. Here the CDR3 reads CASSRTLATDTQYF. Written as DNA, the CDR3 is TGTGCCAGCAGCCGAACACTTGCCACAGATACGCAGTATTTT.

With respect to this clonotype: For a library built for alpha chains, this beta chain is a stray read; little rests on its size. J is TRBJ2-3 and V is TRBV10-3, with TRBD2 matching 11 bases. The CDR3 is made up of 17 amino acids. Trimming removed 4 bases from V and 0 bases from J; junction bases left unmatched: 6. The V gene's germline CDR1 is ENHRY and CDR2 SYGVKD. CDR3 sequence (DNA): TGTGCCATCAGTGGTTCGACTAGCGGGGCTAGCACAGATACGCAGTATTTT. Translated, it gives CAISGSTSGASTDTQYF.

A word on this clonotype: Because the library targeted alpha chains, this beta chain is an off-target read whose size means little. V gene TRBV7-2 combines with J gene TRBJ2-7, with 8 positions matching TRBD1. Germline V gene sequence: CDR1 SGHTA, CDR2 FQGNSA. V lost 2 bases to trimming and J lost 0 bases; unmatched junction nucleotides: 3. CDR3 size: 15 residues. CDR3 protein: CASSLQGANSYEQYF. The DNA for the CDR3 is TGTGCCAGCAGCTTACAGGGGGCCAACTCCTACGAGCAGTACTTC.

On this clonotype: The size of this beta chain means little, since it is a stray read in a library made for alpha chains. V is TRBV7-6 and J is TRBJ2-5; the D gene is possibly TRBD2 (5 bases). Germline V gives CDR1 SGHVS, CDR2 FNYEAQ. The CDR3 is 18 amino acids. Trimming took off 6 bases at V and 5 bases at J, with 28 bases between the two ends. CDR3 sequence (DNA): TGTGCCAGCAGTCTCTCCCCCCAACCACTACTAGTTGGCGAGACCCAGTACTTC. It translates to CASSLSPQPLLVGETQYF.

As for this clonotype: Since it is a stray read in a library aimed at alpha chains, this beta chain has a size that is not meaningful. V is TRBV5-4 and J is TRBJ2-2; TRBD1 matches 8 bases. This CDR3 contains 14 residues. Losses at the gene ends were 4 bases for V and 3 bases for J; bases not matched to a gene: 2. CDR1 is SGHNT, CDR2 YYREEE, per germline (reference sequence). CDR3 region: CASSAGQDTGELFF. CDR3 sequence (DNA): TGTGCCAGCAGCGCGGGACAGGACACCGGGGAGCTGTTTTTT.